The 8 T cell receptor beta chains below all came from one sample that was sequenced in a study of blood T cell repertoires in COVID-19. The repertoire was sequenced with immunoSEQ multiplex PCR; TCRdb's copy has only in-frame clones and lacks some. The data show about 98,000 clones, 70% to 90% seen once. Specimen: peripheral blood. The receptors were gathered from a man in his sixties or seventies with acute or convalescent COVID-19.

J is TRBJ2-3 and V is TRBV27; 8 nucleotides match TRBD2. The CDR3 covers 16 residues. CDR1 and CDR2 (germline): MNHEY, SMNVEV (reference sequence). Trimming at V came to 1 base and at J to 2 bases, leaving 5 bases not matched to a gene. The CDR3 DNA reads TGTGCCAGCAGTTTATTCGGGGGGGGGCACACAGATACGCAGTATTTT. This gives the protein CASSLFGGGHTDTQYF.

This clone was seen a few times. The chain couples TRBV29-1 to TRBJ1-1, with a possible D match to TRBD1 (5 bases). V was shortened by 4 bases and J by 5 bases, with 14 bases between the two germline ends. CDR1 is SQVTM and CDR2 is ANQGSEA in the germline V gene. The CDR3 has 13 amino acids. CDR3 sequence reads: CSVVSGVRTEAFF. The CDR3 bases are TGCAGCGTTGTATCGGGGGTGCGGACTGAAGCTTTCTTT. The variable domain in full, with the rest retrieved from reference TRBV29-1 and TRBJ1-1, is SAVISQKPSRDICQRGTSLTIQCQVDSQVTMMFWYRQQPGQSLTLIATANQGSEATYESGFVIDKFPISRPNLTFSTLTVSNMSPEDSSIYLCSVVSGVRTEAFFGQGTRLTVV.

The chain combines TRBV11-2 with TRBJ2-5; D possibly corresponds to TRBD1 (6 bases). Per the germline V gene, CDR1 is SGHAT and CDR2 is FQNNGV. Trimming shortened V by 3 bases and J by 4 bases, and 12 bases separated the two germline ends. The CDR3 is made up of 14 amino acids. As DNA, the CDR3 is TGTGCCAGCAGCTTTATGGACAGTCGAGAGACCCAGTACTTC. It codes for CASSFMDSRETQYF.

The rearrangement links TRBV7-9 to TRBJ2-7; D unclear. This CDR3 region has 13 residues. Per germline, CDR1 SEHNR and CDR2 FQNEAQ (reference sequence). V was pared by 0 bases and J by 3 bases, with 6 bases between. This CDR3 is CASSLAPRYEQYF. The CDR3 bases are TGTGCCAGCAGCTTAGCCCCCCGCTACGAGCAGTACTTC.

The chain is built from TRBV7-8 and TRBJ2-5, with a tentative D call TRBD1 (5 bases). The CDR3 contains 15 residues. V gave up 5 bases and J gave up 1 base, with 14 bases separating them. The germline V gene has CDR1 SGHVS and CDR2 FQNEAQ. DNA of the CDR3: TGTGCCAGCAGCGAAACAGGATACCCCCAAGAGACCCAGTACTTC. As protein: CASSETGYPQETQYF.

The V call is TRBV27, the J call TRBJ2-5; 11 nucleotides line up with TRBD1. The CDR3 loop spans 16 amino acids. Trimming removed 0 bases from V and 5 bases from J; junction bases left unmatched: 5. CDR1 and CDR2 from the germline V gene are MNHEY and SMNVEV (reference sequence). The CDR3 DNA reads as TGTGCCAGCAGTTTATCGCGGACAGGGGGCCAGGAGACCCAGTACTTC. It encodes CASSLSRTGGQETQYF.

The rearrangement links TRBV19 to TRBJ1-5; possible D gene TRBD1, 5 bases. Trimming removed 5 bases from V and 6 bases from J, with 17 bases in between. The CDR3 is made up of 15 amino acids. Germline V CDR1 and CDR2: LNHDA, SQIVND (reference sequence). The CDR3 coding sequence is TGTGCCAGTAGTCTCGGGACTCCCGGCGGTCAGCCCCAGCATTTT. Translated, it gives CASSLGTPGGQPQHF.

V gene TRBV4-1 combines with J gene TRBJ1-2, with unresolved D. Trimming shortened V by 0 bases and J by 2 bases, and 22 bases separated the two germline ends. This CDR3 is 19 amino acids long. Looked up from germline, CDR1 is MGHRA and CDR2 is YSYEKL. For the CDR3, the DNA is TGCGCCAGCAGCCAAGATTTAAGTAGCAGGCTGGGAGCCAACTATGGCTACACCTTC. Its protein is CASSQDLSSRLGANYGYTF.